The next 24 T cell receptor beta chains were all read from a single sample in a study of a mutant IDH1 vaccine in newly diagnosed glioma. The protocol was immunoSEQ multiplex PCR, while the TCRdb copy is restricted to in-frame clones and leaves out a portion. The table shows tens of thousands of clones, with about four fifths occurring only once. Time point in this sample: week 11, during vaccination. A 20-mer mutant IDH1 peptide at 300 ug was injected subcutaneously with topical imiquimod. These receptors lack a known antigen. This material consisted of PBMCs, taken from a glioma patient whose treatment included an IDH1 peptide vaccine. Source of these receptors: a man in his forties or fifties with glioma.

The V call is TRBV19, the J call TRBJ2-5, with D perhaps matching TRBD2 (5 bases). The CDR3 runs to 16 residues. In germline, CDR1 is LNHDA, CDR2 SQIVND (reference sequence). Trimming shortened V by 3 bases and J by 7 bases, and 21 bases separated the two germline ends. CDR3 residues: CASSIVSRGLQVTQYF. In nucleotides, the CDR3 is TGTGCCAGTAGTATCGTGAGTCGGGGATTGCAGGTGACCCAGTACTTC.

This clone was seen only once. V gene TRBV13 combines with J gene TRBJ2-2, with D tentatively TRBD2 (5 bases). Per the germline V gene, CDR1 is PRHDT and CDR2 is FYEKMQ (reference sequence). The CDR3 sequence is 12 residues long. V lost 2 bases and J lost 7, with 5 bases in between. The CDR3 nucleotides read TGTGCCAGCAGCTTAAGCGGCGGGGAGCTGTTTTTT. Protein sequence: CASSLSGGELFF.

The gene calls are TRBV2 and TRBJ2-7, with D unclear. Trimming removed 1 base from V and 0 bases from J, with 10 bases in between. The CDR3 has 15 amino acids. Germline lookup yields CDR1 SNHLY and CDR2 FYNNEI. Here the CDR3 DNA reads TGTGCCAGCAGTGAAGTCGGAGCCCTCTCCTACGAGCAGTACTTC. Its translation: CASSEVGALSYEQYF.

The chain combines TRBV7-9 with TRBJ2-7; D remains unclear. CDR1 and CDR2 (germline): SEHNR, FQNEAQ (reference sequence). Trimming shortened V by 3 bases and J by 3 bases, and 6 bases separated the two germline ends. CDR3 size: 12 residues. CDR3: CASSFNSYEQYF. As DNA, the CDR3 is TGTGCCAGCAGCTTTAACAGCTACGAGCAGTACTTC.

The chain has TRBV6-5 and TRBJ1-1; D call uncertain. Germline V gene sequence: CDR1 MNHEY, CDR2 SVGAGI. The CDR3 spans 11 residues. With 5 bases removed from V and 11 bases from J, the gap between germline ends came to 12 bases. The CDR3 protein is CASSALGGAFF. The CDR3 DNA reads TGTGCCAGCAGTGCTCTAGGAGGGGCTTTCTTT.

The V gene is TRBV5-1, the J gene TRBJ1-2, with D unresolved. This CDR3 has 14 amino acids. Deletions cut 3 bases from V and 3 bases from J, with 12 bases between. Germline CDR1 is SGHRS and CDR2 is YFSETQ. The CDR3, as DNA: TGCGCCAGCAGCTCGACAAGCCCCGACTATGGCTACACCTTC. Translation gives CASSSTSPDYGYTF.

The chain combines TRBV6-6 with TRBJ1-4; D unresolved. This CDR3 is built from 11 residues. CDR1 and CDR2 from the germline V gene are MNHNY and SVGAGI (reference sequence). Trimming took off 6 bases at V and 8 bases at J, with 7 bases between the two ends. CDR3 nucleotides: TGTGCCAGCAGCCTGGAGGAAAAACTGTTTTTT. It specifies CASSLEEKLFF.

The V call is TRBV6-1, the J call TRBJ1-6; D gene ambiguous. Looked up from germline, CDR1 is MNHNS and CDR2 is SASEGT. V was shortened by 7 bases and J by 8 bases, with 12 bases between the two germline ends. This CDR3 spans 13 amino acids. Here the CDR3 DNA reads TGTGCCAGCATCGGACGGCGGGATTCACCCCTCCACTTT. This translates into CASIGRRDSPLHF.

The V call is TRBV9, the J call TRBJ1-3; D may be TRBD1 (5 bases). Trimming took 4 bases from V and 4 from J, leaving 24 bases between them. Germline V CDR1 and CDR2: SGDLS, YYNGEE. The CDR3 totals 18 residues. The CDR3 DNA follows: TGTGCCAGCAGCCTTCTAAGTTCGGGGCCCTCCAACGGAAACACCATATATTTT. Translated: CASSLLSSGPSNGNTIYF.

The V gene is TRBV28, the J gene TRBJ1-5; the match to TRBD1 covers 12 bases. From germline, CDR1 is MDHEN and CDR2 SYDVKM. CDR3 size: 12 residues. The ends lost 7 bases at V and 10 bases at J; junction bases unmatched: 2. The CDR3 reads CASTGQGAPQHF. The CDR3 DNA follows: TGTGCCAGCACGGGACAGGGGGCTCCCCAGCATTTT.

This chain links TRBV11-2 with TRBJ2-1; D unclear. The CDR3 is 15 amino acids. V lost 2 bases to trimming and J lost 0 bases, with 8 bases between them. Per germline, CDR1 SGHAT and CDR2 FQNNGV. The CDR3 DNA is TGTGCCAGCAGCTTAAAGTCGAGCTCCTACAATGAGCAGTTCTTC. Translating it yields CASSLKSSSYNEQFF. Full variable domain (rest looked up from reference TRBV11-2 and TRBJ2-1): EAGVAQSPRYKIIEKRQSVAFWCNPISGHATLYWYQQILGQGPKLLIQFQNNGVVDDSQLPKDRFSAERLKGVDSTLKIQPAKLEDSAVYLCASSLKSSSYNEQFFGPGTRLTVL.

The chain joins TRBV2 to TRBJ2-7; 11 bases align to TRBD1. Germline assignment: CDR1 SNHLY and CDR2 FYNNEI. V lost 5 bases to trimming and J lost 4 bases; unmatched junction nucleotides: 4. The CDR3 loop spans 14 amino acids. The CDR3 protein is CASSRDRGRYEQYF. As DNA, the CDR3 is TGTGCCAGCAGTCGGGACAGGGGGAGGTACGAGCAGTACTTC.

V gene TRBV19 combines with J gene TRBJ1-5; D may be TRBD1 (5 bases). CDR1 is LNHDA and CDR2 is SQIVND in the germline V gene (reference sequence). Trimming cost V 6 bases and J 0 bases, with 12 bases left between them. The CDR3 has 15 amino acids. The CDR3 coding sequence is TGTGCCAGTAGCCCGACAGCCCATAGCAATCAGCCCCAGCATTTT. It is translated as CASSPTAHSNQPQHF.

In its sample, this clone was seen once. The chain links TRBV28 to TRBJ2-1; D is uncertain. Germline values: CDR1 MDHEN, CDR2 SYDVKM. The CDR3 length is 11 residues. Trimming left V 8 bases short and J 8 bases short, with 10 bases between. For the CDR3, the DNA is TGTGCCAGCTCAACCTGGGATGAGCAGTTCTTC. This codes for CASSTWDEQFF.

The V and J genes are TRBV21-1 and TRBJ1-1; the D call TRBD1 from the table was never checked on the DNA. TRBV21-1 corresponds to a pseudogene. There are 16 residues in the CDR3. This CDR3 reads CASSAQRGLKVCRAFF. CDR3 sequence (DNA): TGTGCCAGCAGCGCCCAAAGGGGCCTGAAGGTGTGTAGGGCTTTCTTT.

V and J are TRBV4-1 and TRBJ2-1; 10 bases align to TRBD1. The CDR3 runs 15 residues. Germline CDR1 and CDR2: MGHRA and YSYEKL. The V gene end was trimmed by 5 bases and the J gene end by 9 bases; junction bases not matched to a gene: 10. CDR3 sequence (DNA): TGCGCCAGCAGCTCCTCGGGACAGGGGTCAGCTGAGCAGTTCTTC. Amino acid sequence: CASSSSGQGSAEQFF.

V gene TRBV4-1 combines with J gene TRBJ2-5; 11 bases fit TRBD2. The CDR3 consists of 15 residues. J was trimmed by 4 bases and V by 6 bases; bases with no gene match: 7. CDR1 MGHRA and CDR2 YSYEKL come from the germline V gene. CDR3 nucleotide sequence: TGCGCCAGCAGACTTACTAGCGGGAGTATAGAGACCCAGTACTTC. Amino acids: CASRLTSGSIETQYF.

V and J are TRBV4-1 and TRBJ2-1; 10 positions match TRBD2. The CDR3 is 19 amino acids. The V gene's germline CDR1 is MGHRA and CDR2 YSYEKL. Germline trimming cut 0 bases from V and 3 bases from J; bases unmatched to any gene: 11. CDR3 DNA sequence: TGCGCCAGCAGCCAAGATTCCGTTATGGCTAGCGGGAGCTACAATGAGCAGTTCTTC. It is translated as CASSQDSVMASGSYNEQFF.

As DNA, the CDR3 is TGTGCCAGCAGTTACTCTCTTGGGGGTAGCGAGACCCAGTACTTC. Its translation: CASSYSLGGSETQYF. This rearrangement joins TRBV6-5 to TRBJ2-5; either TRBD1 or TRBD2 may fit D (5 bases each). The CDR3 runs to 15 residues. Germline V gene lookup returns CDR1 MNHEY and CDR2 SVGAGI. Trimming took 0 bases from V and 5 from J, leaving 13 bases between them.

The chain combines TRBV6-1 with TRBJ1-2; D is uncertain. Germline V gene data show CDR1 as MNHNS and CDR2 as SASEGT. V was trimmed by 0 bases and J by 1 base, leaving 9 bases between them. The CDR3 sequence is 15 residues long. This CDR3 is CASSEADQINYGYTF. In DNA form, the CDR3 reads TGTGCCAGCAGTGAAGCCGATCAAATTAACTATGGCTACACCTTC.

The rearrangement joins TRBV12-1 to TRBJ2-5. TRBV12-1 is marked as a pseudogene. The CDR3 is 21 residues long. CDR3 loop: CASSFEQHRRHAGTRFGTQYF. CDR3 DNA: TGTGCCAGCAGCTTTGAGCAACATAGGAGGCATGCCGGGACCCGATTTGGGACCCAGTACTTC.

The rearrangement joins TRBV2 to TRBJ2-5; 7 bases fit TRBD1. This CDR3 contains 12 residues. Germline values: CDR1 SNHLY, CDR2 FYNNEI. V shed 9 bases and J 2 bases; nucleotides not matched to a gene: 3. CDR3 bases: TGTGCCAGAGGGACAGCTCAAGAGACCCAGTACTTC. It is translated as CARGTAQETQYF.

CDR3 loop: CASSGGLPYEQYF. The CDR3, as DNA: TGCGCCAGCAGCGGGGGACTACCTTACGAGCAGTACTTC. The chain carries TRBV5-1 and TRBJ2-7, with TRBD2 matching over 7 bases. Germline V gives CDR1 SGHRS, CDR2 YFSETQ. This CDR3 contains 13 residues. The junction had 5 bases not matched to a gene; V was cut back by 4 bases and J by 4 bases. The full variable domain, completed using reference TRBV5-1 and TRBJ2-7, is KAGVTQTPRYLIKTRGQQVTLSCSPISGHRSVSWYQQTPGQGLQFLFEYFSETQRNKGNFPGRFSGRQFSNSRSEMNVSTLELGDSALYLCASSGGLPYEQYFGPGTRLTVT.

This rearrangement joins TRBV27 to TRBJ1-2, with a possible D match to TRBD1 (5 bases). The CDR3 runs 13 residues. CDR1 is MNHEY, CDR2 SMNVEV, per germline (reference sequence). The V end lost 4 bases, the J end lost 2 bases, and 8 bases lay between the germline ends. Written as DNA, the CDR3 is TGTGCCAGCAGTTCGACAGCAAACTATGGCTACACCTTC. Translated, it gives CASSSTANYGYTF.